This TCR beta chain comes out of a study of PD-1 blockade in mismatch repair-deficient tumors. Study at large: Patients had over ten mismatch repair-deficient cancer types and were previously treated and progressing.

Whole-study results and caveats: Tumor-resident clones, often undetectable pretreatment in blood, expanded then contracted after pembrolizumab.

In its sample, this clone was seen once. Its antigen is not known. Other DNA sequences of this sample code for an identical CDR3. V shed 5 bases, J shed 4 bases, and the junction held 5 bases outside the gene matches. Looked up from germline, CDR1 is SGHTA and CDR2 is FQGNSA. CDR3 length: 13 amino acids. Measured with immunoSEQ multiplex PCR; TCRdb has only the in-frame clones, and not every one. The data show more than 15,000 clones, with about 86% seen just once and 3.4% held by the top ten. Every patient had mismatch repair deficiency by PCR or immunohistochemistry. Three pembrolizumab responders had their TCRs sequenced.

The sequence derives from an adult with mismatch repair-deficient cancer. The chain combines TRBV7-2 with TRBJ2-7, with 7 bases aligning to TRBD2. Specimen: PBMCs, collected 4 weeks after starting pembrolizumab. This CDR3 is CASSASGAYEQYF. CDR3 DNA: TGTGCCAGCAGCGCAAGCGGGGCTTACGAGCAGTACTTC.